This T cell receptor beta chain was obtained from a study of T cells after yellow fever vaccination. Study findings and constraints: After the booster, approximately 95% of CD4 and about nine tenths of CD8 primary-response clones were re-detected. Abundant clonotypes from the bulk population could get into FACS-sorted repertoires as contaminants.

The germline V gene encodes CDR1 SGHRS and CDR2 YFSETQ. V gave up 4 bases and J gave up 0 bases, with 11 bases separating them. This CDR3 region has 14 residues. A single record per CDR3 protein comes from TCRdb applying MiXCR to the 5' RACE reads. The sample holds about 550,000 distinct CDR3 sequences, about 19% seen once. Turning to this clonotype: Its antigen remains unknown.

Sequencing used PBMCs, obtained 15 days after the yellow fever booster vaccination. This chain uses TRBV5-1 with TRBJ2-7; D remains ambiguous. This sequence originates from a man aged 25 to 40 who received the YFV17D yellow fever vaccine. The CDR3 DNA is TGCGCCAGCAGCAGAGAGATGAGCTCCTACGAGCAGTACTTC. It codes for CASSREMSSYEQYF.